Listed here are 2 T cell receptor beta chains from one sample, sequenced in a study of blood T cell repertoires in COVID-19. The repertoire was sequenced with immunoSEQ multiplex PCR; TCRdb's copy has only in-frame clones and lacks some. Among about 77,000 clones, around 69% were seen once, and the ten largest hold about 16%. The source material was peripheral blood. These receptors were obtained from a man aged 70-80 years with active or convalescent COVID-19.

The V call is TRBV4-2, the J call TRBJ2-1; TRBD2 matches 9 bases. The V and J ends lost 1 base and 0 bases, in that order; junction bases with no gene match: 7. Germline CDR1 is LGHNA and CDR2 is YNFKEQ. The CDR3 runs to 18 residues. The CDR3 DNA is TGTGCCAGCAGCCAAGTTGTTGGCGGGGGGGACTCCTACAATGAGCAGTTCTTC. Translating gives CASSQVVGGGDSYNEQFF.

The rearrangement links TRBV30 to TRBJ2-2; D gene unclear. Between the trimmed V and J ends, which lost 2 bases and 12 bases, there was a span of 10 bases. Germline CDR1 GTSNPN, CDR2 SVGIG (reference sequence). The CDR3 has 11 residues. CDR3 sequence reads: CAWSKAAKLFF. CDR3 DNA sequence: TGTGCCTGGAGTAAAGCTGCGAAGCTGTTTTTT.